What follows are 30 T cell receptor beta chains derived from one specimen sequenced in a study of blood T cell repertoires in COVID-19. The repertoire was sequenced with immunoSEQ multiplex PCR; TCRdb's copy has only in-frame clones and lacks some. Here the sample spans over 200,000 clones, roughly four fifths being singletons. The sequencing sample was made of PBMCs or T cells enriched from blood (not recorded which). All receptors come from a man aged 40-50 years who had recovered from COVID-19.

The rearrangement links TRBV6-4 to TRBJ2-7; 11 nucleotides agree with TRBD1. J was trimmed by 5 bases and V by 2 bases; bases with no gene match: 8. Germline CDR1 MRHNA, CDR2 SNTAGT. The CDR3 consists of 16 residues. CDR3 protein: CASSDPEGDRGDEQYF. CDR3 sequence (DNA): TGTGCCAGCAGTGACCCGGAGGGGGACAGGGGGGACGAGCAGTACTTC.

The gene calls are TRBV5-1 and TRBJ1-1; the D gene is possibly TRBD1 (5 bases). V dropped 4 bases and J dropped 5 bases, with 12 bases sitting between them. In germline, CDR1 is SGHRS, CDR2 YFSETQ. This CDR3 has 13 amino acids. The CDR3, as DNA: TGCGCCAGCAGCCTCGTAGGGGAAACTGAAGCTTTCTTT. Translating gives CASSLVGETEAFF.

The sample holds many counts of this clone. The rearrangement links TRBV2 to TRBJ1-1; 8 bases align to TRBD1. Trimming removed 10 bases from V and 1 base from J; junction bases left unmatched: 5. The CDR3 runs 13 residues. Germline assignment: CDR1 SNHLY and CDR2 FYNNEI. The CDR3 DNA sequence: TGTGCCACCTCACAGGGGGGGAACACTGAAGCTTTCTTT. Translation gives CATSQGGNTEAFF.

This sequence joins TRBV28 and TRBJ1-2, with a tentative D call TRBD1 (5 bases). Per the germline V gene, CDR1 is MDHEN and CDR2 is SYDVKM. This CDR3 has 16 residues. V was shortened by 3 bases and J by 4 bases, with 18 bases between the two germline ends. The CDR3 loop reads CASSFRGGAEVYGYTF. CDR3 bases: TGTGCCAGCAGTTTCCGAGGCGGGGCTGAGGTCTATGGCTACACCTTC.

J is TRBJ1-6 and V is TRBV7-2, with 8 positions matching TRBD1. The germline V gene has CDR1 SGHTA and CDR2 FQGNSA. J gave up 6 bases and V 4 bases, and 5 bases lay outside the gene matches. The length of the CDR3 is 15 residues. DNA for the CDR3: TGTGCCAGCAGCTCGAGGACAGGGTTTAATTCACCCCTCCACTTT. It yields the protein CASSSRTGFNSPLHF.

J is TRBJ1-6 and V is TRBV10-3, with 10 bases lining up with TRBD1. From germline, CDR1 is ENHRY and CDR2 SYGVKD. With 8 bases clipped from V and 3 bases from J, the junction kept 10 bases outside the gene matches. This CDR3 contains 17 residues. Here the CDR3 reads CAISGTGAPYYNSPLHF. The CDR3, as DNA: TGTGCCATCTCCGGGACAGGGGCCCCTTACTATAATTCACCCCTCCACTTT.

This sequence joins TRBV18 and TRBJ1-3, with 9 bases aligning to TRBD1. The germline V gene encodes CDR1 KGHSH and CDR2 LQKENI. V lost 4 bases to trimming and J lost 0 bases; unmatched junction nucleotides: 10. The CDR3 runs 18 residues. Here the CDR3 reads CASSQSGQGSYSGNTIYF. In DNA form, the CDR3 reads TGTGCCAGCTCACAATCAGGACAGGGGTCATACTCTGGAAACACCATATATTTT.

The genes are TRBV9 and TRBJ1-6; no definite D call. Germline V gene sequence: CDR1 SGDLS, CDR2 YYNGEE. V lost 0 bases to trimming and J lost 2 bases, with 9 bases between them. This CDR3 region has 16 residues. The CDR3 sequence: CASSVGHSPYNSPLHF. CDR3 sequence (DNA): TGTGCCAGCAGCGTAGGCCACAGTCCCTATAATTCACCCCTCCACTTT. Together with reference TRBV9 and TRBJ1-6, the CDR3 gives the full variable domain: DSGVTQTPKHLITATGQRVTLRCSPRSGDLSVYWYQQSLDQGLQFLIQYYNGEERAKGNILERFSAQQFPDLHSELNLSSLELGDSALYFCASSVGHSPYNSPLHFGNGTRLTVT.

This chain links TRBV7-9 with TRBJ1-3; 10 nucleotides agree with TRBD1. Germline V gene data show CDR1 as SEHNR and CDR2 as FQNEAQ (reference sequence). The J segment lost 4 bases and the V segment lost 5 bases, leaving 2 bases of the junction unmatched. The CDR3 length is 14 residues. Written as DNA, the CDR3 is TGTGCCAGCAGCGAGACAGGGGGCGGAAACACCATATATTTT. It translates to CASSETGGGNTIYF.

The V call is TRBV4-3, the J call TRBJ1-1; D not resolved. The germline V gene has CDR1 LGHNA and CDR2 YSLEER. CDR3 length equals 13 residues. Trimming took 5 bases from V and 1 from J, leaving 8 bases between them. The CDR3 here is CASSSSGNTEAFF. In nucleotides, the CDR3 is TGCGCCAGCAGCTCCTCGGGGAACACTGAAGCTTTCTTT.

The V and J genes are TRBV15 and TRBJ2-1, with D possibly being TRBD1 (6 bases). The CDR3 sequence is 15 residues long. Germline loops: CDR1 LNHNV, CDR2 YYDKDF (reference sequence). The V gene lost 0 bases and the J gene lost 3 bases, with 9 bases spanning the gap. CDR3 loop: CATSREDSLYNEQFF. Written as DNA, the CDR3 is TGTGCCACCAGCAGAGAGGACAGCCTCTACAATGAGCAGTTCTTC. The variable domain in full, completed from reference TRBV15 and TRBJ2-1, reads DAMVIQNPRYQVTQFGKPVTLSCSQTLNHNVMYWYQQKSSQAPKLLFHYYDKDFNNEADTPDNFQSRRPNTSFCFLDIRSPGLGDTAMYLCATSREDSLYNEQFFGPGTRLTVL.

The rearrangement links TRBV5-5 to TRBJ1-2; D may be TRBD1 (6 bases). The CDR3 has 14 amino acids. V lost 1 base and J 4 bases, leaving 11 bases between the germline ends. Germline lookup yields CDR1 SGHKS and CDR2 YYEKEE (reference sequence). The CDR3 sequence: CASSLTGQTYGYTF. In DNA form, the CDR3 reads TGTGCCAGCAGCTTGACAGGGCAAACCTATGGCTACACCTTC.

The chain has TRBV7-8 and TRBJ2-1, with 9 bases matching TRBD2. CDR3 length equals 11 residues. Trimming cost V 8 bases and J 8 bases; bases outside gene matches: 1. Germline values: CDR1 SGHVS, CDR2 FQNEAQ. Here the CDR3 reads CASLAGDEQFF. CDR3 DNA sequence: TGTGCCAGCTTAGCGGGAGATGAGCAGTTCTTC.

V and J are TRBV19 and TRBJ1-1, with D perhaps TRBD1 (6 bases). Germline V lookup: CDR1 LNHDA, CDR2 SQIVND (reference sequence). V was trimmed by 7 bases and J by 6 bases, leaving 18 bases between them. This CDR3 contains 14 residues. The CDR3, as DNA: TGTGCCAGTAAATTACAGGGTGCAGCCGCTGAAGCTTTCTTT. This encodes CASKLQGAAAEAFF. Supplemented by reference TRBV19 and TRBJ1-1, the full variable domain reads DGGITQSPKYLFRKEGQNVTLSCEQNLNHDAMYWYRQDPGQGLRLIYYSQIVNDFQKGDIAEGYSVSREKKESFPLTVTSAQKNPTAFYLCASKLQGAAAEAFFGQGTRLTVV.

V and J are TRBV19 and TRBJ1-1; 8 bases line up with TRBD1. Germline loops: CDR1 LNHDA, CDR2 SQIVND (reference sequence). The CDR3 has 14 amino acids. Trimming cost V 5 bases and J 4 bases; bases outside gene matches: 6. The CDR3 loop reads CASSLGQGSTEAFF. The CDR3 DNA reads TGTGCCAGTAGTCTTGGACAGGGTTCCACTGAAGCTTTCTTT.

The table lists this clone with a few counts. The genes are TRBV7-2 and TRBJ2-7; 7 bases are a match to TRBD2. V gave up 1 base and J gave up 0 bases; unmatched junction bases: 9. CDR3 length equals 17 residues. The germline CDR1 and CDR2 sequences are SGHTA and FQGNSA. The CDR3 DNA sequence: TGTGCCAGCAGCTTAGTTTGGCTGCGGGACTACTCCTACGAGCAGTACTTC. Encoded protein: CASSLVWLRDYSYEQYF.

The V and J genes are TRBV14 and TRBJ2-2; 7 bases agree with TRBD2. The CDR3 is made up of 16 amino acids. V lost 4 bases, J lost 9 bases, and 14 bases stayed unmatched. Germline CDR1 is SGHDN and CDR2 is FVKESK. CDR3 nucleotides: TGTGCCAGCAGCCCGCAAGCGGGAACTGATACCCGGGAGCTGTTTTTT. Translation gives CASSPQAGTDTRELFF.

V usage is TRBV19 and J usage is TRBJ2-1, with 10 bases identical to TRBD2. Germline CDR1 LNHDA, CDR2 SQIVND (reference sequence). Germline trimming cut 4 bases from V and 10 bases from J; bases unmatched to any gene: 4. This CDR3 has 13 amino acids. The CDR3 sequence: CASSKLAGKEQFF. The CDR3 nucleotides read TGTGCCAGTAGTAAACTAGCGGGGAAGGAGCAGTTCTTC.

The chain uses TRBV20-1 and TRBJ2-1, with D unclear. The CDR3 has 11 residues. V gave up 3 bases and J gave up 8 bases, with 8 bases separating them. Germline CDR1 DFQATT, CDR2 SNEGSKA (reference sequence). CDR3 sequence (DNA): TGCAGTGCTAGTCACGGGTATGAGCAGTTCTTC. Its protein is CSASHGYEQFF.

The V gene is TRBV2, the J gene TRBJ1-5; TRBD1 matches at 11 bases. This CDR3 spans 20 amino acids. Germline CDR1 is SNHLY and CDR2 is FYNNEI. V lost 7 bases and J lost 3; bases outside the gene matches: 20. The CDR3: CASTKTPRGQGESSNQPQHF. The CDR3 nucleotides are TGTGCCAGCACCAAGACGCCCCGGGGACAGGGGGAGTCCTCCAATCAGCCCCAGCATTTT.

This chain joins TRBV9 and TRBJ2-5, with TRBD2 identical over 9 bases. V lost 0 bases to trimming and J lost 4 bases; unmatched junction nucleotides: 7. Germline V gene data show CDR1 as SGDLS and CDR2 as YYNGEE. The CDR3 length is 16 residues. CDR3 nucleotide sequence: TGTGCCAGCAGCGTAGACGCGGGGGGGCCCCTAGAGACCCAGTACTTC. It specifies CASSVDAGGPLETQYF.

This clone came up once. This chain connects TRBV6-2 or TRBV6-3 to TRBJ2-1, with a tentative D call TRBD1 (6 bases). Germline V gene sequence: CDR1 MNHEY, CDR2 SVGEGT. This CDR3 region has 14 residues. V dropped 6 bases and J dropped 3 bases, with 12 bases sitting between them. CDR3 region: CASSQQGFYNEQFF. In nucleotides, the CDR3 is TGTGCCAGCAGCCAGCAGGGGTTCTACAATGAGCAGTTCTTC.

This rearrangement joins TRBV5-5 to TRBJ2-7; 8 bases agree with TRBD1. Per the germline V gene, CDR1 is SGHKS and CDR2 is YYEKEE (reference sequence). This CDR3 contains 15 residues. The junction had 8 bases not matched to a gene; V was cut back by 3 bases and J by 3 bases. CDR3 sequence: CASSSDNRGYYEQYF. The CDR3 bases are TGTGCCAGCAGCTCGGACAACAGGGGGTACTACGAGCAGTACTTC.

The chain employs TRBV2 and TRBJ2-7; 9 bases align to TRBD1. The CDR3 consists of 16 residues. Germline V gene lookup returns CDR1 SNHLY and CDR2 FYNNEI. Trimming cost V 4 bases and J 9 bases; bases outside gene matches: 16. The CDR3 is CASSGDRVKSSSVQYF. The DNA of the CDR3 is TGTGCCAGCAGTGGGGACAGGGTAAAATCCAGTTCGGTGCAGTACTTC.

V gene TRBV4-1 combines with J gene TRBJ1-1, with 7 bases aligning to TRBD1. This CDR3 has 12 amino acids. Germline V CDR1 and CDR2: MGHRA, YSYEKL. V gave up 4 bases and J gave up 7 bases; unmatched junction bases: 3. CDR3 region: CASSPRQGEAFF. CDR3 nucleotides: TGCGCCAGCAGCCCCCGACAGGGTGAAGCTTTCTTT.

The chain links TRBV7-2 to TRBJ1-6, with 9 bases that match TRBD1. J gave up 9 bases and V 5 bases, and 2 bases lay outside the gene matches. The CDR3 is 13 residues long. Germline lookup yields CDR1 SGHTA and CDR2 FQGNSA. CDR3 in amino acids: CASSLTGGSPLHF. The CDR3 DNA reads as TGTGCCAGCAGCCTGACAGGGGGTTCACCCCTCCACTTT.

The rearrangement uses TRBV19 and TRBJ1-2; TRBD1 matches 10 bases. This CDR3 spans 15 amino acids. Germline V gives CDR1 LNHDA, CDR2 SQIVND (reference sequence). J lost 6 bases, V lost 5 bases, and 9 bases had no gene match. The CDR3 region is CASSGSPGQGNGYTF. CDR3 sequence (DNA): TGTGCCAGTAGTGGATCCCCGGGACAGGGGAATGGCTACACCTTC.

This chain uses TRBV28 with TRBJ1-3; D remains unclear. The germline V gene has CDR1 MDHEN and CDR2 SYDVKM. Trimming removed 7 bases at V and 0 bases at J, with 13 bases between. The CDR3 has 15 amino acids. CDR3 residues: CASNQGRGSGNTIYF. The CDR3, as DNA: TGTGCCAGCAACCAAGGACGGGGCTCTGGAAACACCATATATTTT. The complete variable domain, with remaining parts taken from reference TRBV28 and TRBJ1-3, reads DVKVTQSSRYLVKRTGEKVFLECVQDMDHENMFWYRQDPGLGLRLIYFSYDVKMKEKGDIPEGYSVSREKKERFSLILESASTNQTSMYLCASNQGRGSGNTIYFGEGSWLTVV.

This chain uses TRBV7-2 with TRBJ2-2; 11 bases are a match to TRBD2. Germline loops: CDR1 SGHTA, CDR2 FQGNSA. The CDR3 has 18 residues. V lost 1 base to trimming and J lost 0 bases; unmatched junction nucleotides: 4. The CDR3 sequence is CASSLVPSGRTNTGELFF. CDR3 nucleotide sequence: TGTGCCAGCAGCTTAGTCCCTAGCGGGAGGACGAACACCGGGGAGCTGTTTTTT.

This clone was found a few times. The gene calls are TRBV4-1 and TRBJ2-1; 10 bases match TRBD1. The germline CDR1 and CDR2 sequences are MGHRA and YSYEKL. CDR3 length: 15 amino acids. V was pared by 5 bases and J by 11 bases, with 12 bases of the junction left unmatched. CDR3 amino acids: CASSLGQGNLGQQFF. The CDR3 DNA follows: TGCGCCAGCAGCTTGGGACAGGGGAACTTGGGACAGCAGTTCTTC.